The 2 T cell receptor beta chains below come from one sample, sequenced in a study of human T cells and chemical hapten exposure. Each CDR3 protein is one row after TCRdb ran MiXCR on the RACE reads. Of 350,000 to 400,000 distinct CDR3 sequences listed, around 6% were seen once; the top ten hold more than 5.5%. Time point reported: patch test 2, 6 weeks after DPC sensitization. Treatment described: therapeutic diphenylcyclopropenone sensitization with weekly scalp DPC. Material: whole blood, obtained in connection with sensitization to the hapten diphenylcyclopropenone (DPC). All receptors derive from a young woman with alopecia areata. Some clones in this sample may be carry-over from other donors' samples.

This clonotype has at least ten counts. The chain uses TRBV4-2 and TRBJ2-7; no reliable D call. Germline V gene lookup returns CDR1 LGHNA and CDR2 YNFKEQ. The V gene lost 1 base and the J gene lost 0 bases, with 4 bases spanning the gap. The CDR3 has 13 amino acids. Here the CDR3 reads CASSQATSYEQYF. DNA for the CDR3: TGTGCCAGCAGCCAAGCCACCTCCTACGAGCAGTACTTC.

In the case of this clonotype: This may come from a read error, since a much larger clone is one base off. The chain has TRBV29-1 and TRBJ2-3, with TRBD2 matching 10 bases. The CDR3 length is 16 residues. CDR1 is SQVTM and CDR2 is ANQGSEA in the germline V gene. J was trimmed by 11 bases and V by 0 bases; bases with no gene match: 14. DNA for the CDR3: TGCAGCGTTGAAGATCGAGCGGGGGGGCCGTCGGGTAAGCAGTATTTT. The encoded protein is CSVEDRAGGPSGKQYF.